This T cell receptor beta chain was documented in a study of blood T cell repertoires in COVID-19. Generated by immunoSEQ multiplex PCR, the TCRdb table keeps only in-frame clones and is missing some. In the table there are 65,000 to 90,000 clones, 89% of which are singletons. This clone has a single count. Sample: peripheral blood. The source is a man in his forties or fifties with acute or convalescent COVID-19.

CDR3 sequence: CASSGGSGNTIYF. The CDR3, as DNA: TGTGCCAGCAGCGGAGGTTCTGGAAACACCATATATTTT. The chain combines TRBV6-5 with TRBJ1-3; D unclear. V shed 6 bases and J shed 1 base, with 7 bases lying between them. Germline V gene sequence: CDR1 MNHEY, CDR2 SVGAGI. The CDR3 spans 13 residues.